This T cell receptor (beta chain) originates from a study of cytomegalovirus exposure and HLA in healthy donors. It was with 60 Vbeta and 13 Jbeta primers that the PCR ran. The method was immunoSEQ multiplex PCR; TCRdb's version includes in-frame clones alone and lacks a portion of them. Its table lists around 100,000 clones. The CDR3 extends over 14 amino acids. The sequence was obtained from a man aged 30 to 45 in good health and CMV-seronegative. The sequenced material came from PBMCs. The chain couples TRBV21-1 to TRBJ2-7; no check of the table's D call, TRBD2, against the DNA was made. TRBV21-1 is designated a pseudogene. CDR3 coding DNA: TGTGCCAGCAGCAAAGCGTTCGGCTCCTACGAGCAGTACTTC. It specifies CASSKAFGSYEQYF.